A selection of T cell receptor beta chains follows, all from one sample in a study of blood T cell repertoires in COVID-19. Only in-frame clones appear in the TCRdb table, and some are missing; sequencing was by immunoSEQ multiplex PCR. Of more than 150,000 clones detected, around 87% appear once; the ten largest clones hold about 2.7%. The specimen sequenced was peripheral blood. The origin of the receptors is a middle-aged man with active or convalescent COVID-19. Both conserved end residues are part of each CDR3. Each record gives: clone size, J gene, V gene, D gene, CDR3 protein, CDR3 DNA. D genes are given only for firm matches. For some rows the clone size is stated as once, few or many, or as a class when expanded; others skip it.

abundance: -; j_gene: TRBJ1-1; v_gene: TRBV7-9; d_gene: TRBD1; CDR3aa: CASSTGTGPNTEAFF; CDR3nt: TGTGCCAGCAGCACGGGGACAGGACCGAACACTGAAGCTTTCTTT
abundance: once; j_gene: TRBJ1-5; v_gene: TRBV19; d_gene: -; CDR3aa: CASSPEDSWNQPQHF; CDR3nt: TGTGCCAGTAGTCCGGAGGACAGCTGGAATCAGCCCCAGCATTTT
abundance: -; j_gene: TRBJ1-1; v_gene: TRBV2; d_gene: -; CDR3aa: CASSEGQANTEAFF; CDR3nt: TGTGCCAGCAGTGAAGGGCAGGCAAACACTGAAGCTTTCTTT
abundance: few; j_gene: TRBJ1-4; v_gene: TRBV30; d_gene: -; CDR3aa: CAWAGWGGGNEKLFF; CDR3nt: TGTGCCTGGGCCGGATGGGGGGGCGGGAATGAAAAACTGTTTTTT
abundance: -; j_gene: TRBJ2-1; v_gene: TRBV7-3; d_gene: TRBD1; CDR3aa: CASSTTGGSVVGEQFF; CDR3nt: TGTGCCAGCAGCACAACAGGGGGTTCTGTGGTCGGTGAGCAGTTCTTC
abundance: -; j_gene: TRBJ1-1; v_gene: TRBV19; d_gene: TRBD1; CDR3aa: CASSGQGPEAFF; CDR3nt: TGTGCCAGTAGTGGACAGGGCCCTGAAGCTTTCTTT
abundance: -; j_gene: TRBJ2-3; v_gene: TRBV21-1; d_gene: -; CDR3aa: CASSKFGVANRGGPSHDTQYF; CDR3nt: TGTGCCAGCAGCAAATTCGGGGTAGCGAACAGGGGGGGCCCTTCACACGATACGCAGTATTTT
abundance: -; j_gene: TRBJ1-4; v_gene: TRBV5-1; d_gene: -; CDR3aa: CASSLMGTREKLFF; CDR3nt: TGCGCCAGCAGCTTGATGGGGACTAGGGAAAAACTGTTTTTT
abundance: -; j_gene: TRBJ1-3; v_gene: TRBV7-7; d_gene: TRBD1; CDR3aa: CASSPDRAGNTIYF; CDR3nt: TGTGCTAGCAGCCCCGACAGGGCTGGAAACACCATATATTTT
abundance: -; j_gene: TRBJ1-3; v_gene: TRBV9; d_gene: -; CDR3aa: CASSVDSRRGNTIYF; CDR3nt: TGTGCCAGCAGCGTAGACAGTAGAAGGGGAAACACCATATATTTT
abundance: few; j_gene: TRBJ2-1; v_gene: TRBV5-1; d_gene: -; CDR3aa: CASSPDTNNEQFF; CDR3nt: TGCGCCAGCAGTCCCGACACCAACAATGAGCAGTTCTTC
abundance: -; j_gene: TRBJ1-4; v_gene: TRBV5-1; d_gene: TRBD1; CDR3aa: CASSLSGTGGGNEKLFF; CDR3nt: TGCGCCAGCAGCTTATCCGGGACAGGAGGGGGTAATGAAAAACTGTTTTTT
abundance: -; j_gene: TRBJ2-1; v_gene: TRBV4-1; d_gene: TRBD2; CDR3aa: CASSPFGTSASNEQFF; CDR3nt: TGCGCCAGCAGCCCCTTCGGGACTAGCGCCAGCAATGAGCAGTTCTTC
abundance: -; j_gene: TRBJ1-1; v_gene: TRBV27; d_gene: -; CDR3aa: CASSLLSGTEAFF; CDR3nt: TGTGCCAGCAGTTTATTGTCGGGAACTGAAGCTTTCTTT
abundance: -; j_gene: TRBJ1-3; v_gene: TRBV27; d_gene: TRBD1; CDR3aa: CASQGAYGNTIYF; CDR3nt: TGTGCCAGCCAGGGGGCTTACGGAAACACCATATATTTT
abundance: few; j_gene: TRBJ1-3; v_gene: TRBV6-1; d_gene: -; CDR3aa: CASSETGTSGNTIYF; CDR3nt: TGTGCCAGCAGTGAAACAGGGACCTCTGGAAACACCATATATTTT
abundance: -; j_gene: TRBJ1-5; v_gene: TRBV25-1; d_gene: -; CDR3aa: CASMTGNQPQHF; CDR3nt: TGTGCCAGCATGACAGGCAATCAGCCCCAGCATTTT
abundance: -; j_gene: TRBJ1-1; v_gene: TRBV29-1; d_gene: -; CDR3aa: CSVESRARHTEAFF; CDR3nt: TGCAGCGTTGAGTCCAGGGCCCGGCACACTGAAGCTTTCTTT
abundance: -; j_gene: TRBJ2-1; v_gene: TRBV28; d_gene: TRBD2; CDR3aa: CATLPLAVKYNEQFF; CDR3nt: TGTGCCACTCTCCCCCTAGCGGTCAAATACAATGAGCAGTTCTTC
abundance: -; j_gene: TRBJ1-2; v_gene: TRBV5-4; d_gene: -; CDR3aa: CASSGSYGYTF; CDR3nt: TGTGCCAGCAGCGGTAGTTATGGCTACACCTTC
abundance: -; j_gene: TRBJ1-1; v_gene: TRBV7-9; d_gene: -; CDR3aa: CASSPWGGPDTEAFF; CDR3nt: TGTGCCAGCAGCCCCTGGGGGGGTCCGGACACTGAAGCTTTCTTT
abundance: -; j_gene: TRBJ1-6; v_gene: TRBV6-5; d_gene: -; CDR3aa: CASSYTGGTALHF; CDR3nt: TGTGCCAGCAGTTACACGGGGGGGACGGCCCTCCACTTT
abundance: -; j_gene: TRBJ1-2; v_gene: TRBV9; d_gene: TRBD1; CDR3aa: CASSVYGQDYGYTF; CDR3nt: TGTGCCAGCAGCGTATATGGACAGGACTATGGCTACACCTTC
abundance: -; j_gene: TRBJ2-7; v_gene: TRBV18; d_gene: -; CDR3aa: CASSPGIGGSYEQYF; CDR3nt: TGTGCCAGCTCACCAGGGATAGGGGGTTCCTACGAGCAGTACTTC
abundance: -; j_gene: TRBJ2-7; v_gene: TRBV19; d_gene: TRBD2; CDR3aa: CASTDVGGGEQYF; CDR3nt: TGTGCCAGTACCGACGTTGGCGGGGGGGAGCAGTACTTC
abundance: -; j_gene: TRBJ2-3; v_gene: TRBV6-6; d_gene: TRBD1; CDR3aa: CASSIPGQGTDTQYF; CDR3nt: TGTGCCAGCAGTATTCCGGGACAGGGGACAGATACGCAGTATTTT
abundance: -; j_gene: TRBJ1-2; v_gene: TRBV6-2/TRBV6-3; d_gene: -; CDR3aa: CASSGTKRYGYTF; CDR3nt: TGTGCCAGCAGTGGGACTAAGAGGTATGGCTACACCTTC
abundance: -; j_gene: TRBJ1-5; v_gene: TRBV30; d_gene: -; CDR3aa: CAWKGQGDQPQHF; CDR3nt: TGTGCCTGGAAAGGGCAGGGCGATCAGCCCCAGCATTTT
abundance: -; j_gene: TRBJ1-3; v_gene: TRBV12-3/TRBV12-4; d_gene: -; CDR3aa: CASSPAGNTIYF; CDR3nt: TGTGCCAGCAGTCCGGCTGGAAACACCATATATTTT
abundance: -; j_gene: TRBJ2-7; v_gene: TRBV5-1; d_gene: -; CDR3aa: CASSLELGGEQYF; CDR3nt: TGCGCCAGCAGCTTGGAGCTGGGGGGAGAGCAGTACTTC
abundance: -; j_gene: TRBJ1-2; v_gene: TRBV11-2; d_gene: -; CDR3aa: CASSLNVRNYGYTF; CDR3nt: TGTGCCAGCAGCTTAAATGTCAGGAACTATGGCTACACCTTC
abundance: -; j_gene: TRBJ1-1; v_gene: TRBV6-5; d_gene: -; CDR3aa: CASSYSMGGTEAFF; CDR3nt: TGTGCCAGCAGTTACTCGATGGGGGGCACTGAAGCTTTCTTT
abundance: -; j_gene: TRBJ2-5; v_gene: TRBV18; d_gene: -; CDR3aa: CASSPSRGPEETQYF; CDR3nt: TGTGCCAGCTCACCATCCCGAGGGCCGGAGGAGACCCAGTACTTC
abundance: -; j_gene: TRBJ1-2; v_gene: TRBV24-1; d_gene: TRBD1; CDR3aa: CATCLPGQGVYGYTF; CDR3nt: TGTGCCACCTGCTTGCCGGGACAGGGGGTCTATGGCTACACCTTC
abundance: -; j_gene: TRBJ2-5; v_gene: TRBV5-1; d_gene: TRBD2; CDR3aa: CASSLSPTGPGLAGGLPEETQYF; CDR3nt: TGCGCCAGCAGCCTATCACCGACAGGGCCGGGACTAGCGGGGGGACTCCCCGAGGAGACCCAGTACTTC
abundance: -; j_gene: TRBJ1-1; v_gene: TRBV7-9; d_gene: -; CDR3aa: CASSSPTETAFF; CDR3nt: TGTGCCAGCAGCTCCCCGACAGAGACGGCTTTCTTT
abundance: -; j_gene: TRBJ2-2; v_gene: TRBV9; d_gene: -; CDR3aa: CASSARQGGTGELFF; CDR3nt: TGTGCCAGCAGCGCAAGACAGGGAGGCACCGGGGAGCTGTTTTTT
abundance: -; j_gene: TRBJ2-2; v_gene: TRBV5-1; d_gene: -; CDR3aa: CASSLVQGSGELFF; CDR3nt: TGCGCCAGCAGCTTGGTACAGGGCTCCGGGGAGCTGTTTTTT
abundance: -; j_gene: TRBJ1-2; v_gene: TRBV6-5; d_gene: -; CDR3aa: CASSTRTVGAYTF; CDR3nt: TGTGCCAGCAGTACCCGGACAGTGGGCGCCTACACCTTC
abundance: -; j_gene: TRBJ2-1; v_gene: TRBV11-2; d_gene: -; CDR3aa: CASSWTPGDNEQFF; CDR3nt: TGTGCCAGCAGCTGGACACCGGGGGACAATGAGCAGTTCTTC
abundance: -; j_gene: TRBJ2-7; v_gene: TRBV9; d_gene: -; CDR3aa: CASSVGSGSYEQYF; CDR3nt: TGTGCCAGCAGCGTAGGGTCAGGGTCGTACGAGCAGTACTTC
abundance: -; j_gene: TRBJ1-6; v_gene: TRBV21-1; d_gene: -; CDR3aa: CASSKVRGRGSYNSPLHF; CDR3nt: TGTGCCAGCAGCAAAGTTCGGGGCAGGGGCTCCTATAATTCACCCCTCCACTTT
abundance: -; j_gene: TRBJ2-7; v_gene: TRBV5-8; d_gene: -; CDR3aa: CASSLDASASYEQYF; CDR3nt: TGTGCCAGCAGCTTGGATGCCAGCGCCTCCTACGAGCAGTACTTC
abundance: -; j_gene: TRBJ1-1; v_gene: TRBV6-1; d_gene: TRBD1; CDR3aa: CASSERGRLLGTEAFF; CDR3nt: TGTGCCAGCAGTGAAAGGGGGCGGCTTTTGGGCACTGAAGCTTTCTTT
abundance: -; j_gene: TRBJ2-2; v_gene: TRBV6-2/TRBV6-3; d_gene: TRBD2; CDR3aa: CASSRLAKRTGELFF; CDR3nt: TGTGCCAGCAGTCGACTAGCTAAAAGGACCGGGGAGCTGTTTTTT
abundance: -; j_gene: TRBJ2-7; v_gene: TRBV7-6; d_gene: TRBD1; CDR3aa: CASSWGQGGGNPLDEQYF; CDR3nt: TGTGCCAGCAGCTGGGGACAGGGCGGGGGAAACCCACTAGACGAGCAGTACTTC
abundance: -; j_gene: TRBJ2-3; v_gene: TRBV30; d_gene: -; CDR3aa: CAWEGGTDTQYF; CDR3nt: TGTGCCTGGGAGGGGGGGACAGATACGCAGTATTTT
abundance: -; j_gene: TRBJ2-4; v_gene: TRBV7-3; d_gene: -; CDR3aa: CASSPRGGTGNIQYF; CDR3nt: TGTGCCAGCAGCCCCCGTGGAGGGACGGGAAACATTCAGTACTTC
abundance: -; j_gene: TRBJ2-1; v_gene: TRBV6-4; d_gene: -; CDR3aa: CASSAESSYNEQFF; CDR3nt: TGTGCCAGCAGTGCGGAGTCCTCCTACAATGAGCAGTTCTTC
abundance: many; j_gene: TRBJ2-7; v_gene: TRBV12-1; d_gene: -; CDR3aa: CASSPSPTSGSAYEQYF; CDR3nt: TGTGCCAGCAGCCCCTCACCGACTAGCGGGAGCGCCTACGAGCAGTACTTC
abundance: -; j_gene: TRBJ2-3; v_gene: TRBV6-4; d_gene: -; CDR3aa: CASGAGHTDTQYF; CDR3nt: TGTGCCAGCGGAGCGGGCCATACAGATACGCAGTATTTT
abundance: -; j_gene: TRBJ1-5; v_gene: TRBV20-1; d_gene: -; CDR3aa: CSASLSPNQPQHF; CDR3nt: TGCAGTGCTAGTCTCTCTCCCAATCAGCCCCAGCATTTT
abundance: -; j_gene: TRBJ2-7; v_gene: TRBV12-5; d_gene: -; CDR3aa: CASGPTPGHLTYEQYF; CDR3nt: TGTGCTAGTGGTCCTACCCCAGGACACCTTACCTACGAGCAGTACTTC
abundance: -; j_gene: TRBJ2-7; v_gene: TRBV4-1; d_gene: -; CDR3aa: CASSQDPGLDYEQYF; CDR3nt: TGCGCCAGCAGCCAAGATCCCGGACTCGACTACGAGCAGTACTTC
abundance: -; j_gene: TRBJ1-6; v_gene: TRBV4-2; d_gene: -; CDR3aa: CASSQENNRLLWGSPLHF; CDR3nt: TGTGCCAGCAGCCAAGAGAATAACAGGCTCTTGTGGGGTTCACCCCTCCACTTT